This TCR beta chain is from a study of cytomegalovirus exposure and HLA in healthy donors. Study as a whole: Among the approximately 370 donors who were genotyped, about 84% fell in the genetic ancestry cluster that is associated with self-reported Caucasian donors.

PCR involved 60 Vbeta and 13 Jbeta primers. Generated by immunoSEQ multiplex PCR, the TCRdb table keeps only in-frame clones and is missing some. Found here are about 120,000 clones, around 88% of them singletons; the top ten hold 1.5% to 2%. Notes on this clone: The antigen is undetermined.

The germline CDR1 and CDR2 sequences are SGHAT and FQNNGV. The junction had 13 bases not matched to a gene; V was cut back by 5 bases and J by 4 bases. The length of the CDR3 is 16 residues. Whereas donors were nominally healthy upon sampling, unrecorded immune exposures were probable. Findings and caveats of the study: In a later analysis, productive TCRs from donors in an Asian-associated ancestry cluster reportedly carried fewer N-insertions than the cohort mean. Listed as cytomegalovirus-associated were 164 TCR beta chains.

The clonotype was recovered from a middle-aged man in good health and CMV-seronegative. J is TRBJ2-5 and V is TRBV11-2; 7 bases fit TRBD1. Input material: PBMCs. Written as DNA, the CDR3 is TGTGCCAGCAGCCCACCCCCTGGGACAGTGGGAGAGACCCAGTACTTC. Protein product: CASSPPPGTVGETQYF.